This passage covers 24 T cell receptor beta chains from one sample sequenced in a study of cytomegalovirus exposure and HLA in healthy donors. The PCR employed 60 Vbeta primers together with 13 Jbeta primers. TCRdb's copy holds only in-frame clones and misses some; the assay was immunoSEQ multiplex PCR. This table has over 200,000 clones, 85% appearing once. Material: PBMCs. The receptors were gathered from a human donor in good health.

V and J are TRBV18 and TRBJ2-3; maybe TRBD1 (6 bases). Germline lookup yields CDR1 KGHSH and CDR2 LQKENI. V lost 3 bases, J lost 8 bases, and 21 bases lay in between. This CDR3 contains 16 residues. The DNA of the CDR3 is TGTGCCAGCTCACCGCCGTCACAGGGTATAATCGCTACGCAGTATTTT. Protein: CASSPPSQGIIATQYF.

This clone showed up just a few times. The gene calls are TRBV19 and TRBJ2-7; 10 positions agree with TRBD1. Germline values: CDR1 LNHDA, CDR2 SQIVND (reference sequence). V dropped 3 bases and J dropped 2; count of bases not matched to a gene: 4. The CDR3 loop spans 15 amino acids. The DNA for the CDR3 is TGTGCCAGTAGTATCGGACAGGGGGTTCCCTACGAGCAGTACTTC. Translating it yields CASSIGQGVPYEQYF.

This chain links TRBV7-9 with TRBJ2-1; D is unclear. This CDR3 region has 11 residues. Germline CDR1 is SEHNR and CDR2 is FQNEAQ (reference sequence). Trimming took off 6 bases at V and 10 bases at J, with 10 bases between the two ends. In nucleotides, the CDR3 is TGTGCCAGCAGTTATGGGCCAGAGCAGTTCTTC. Residues: CASSYGPEQFF.

This clone was detected once. The chain is built from TRBV19 and TRBJ2-4; D remains ambiguous. The CDR3 sequence is 14 residues long. CDR1 and CDR2 (germline): LNHDA, SQIVND (reference sequence). Trimming stripped 6 bases from V and 0 bases from J, with 9 bases between. The CDR3 DNA sequence: TGTGCCAGTAGCTCCCCACTAGCCAAAAACATTCAGTACTTC. This gives the protein CASSSPLAKNIQYF.

V and J are TRBV10-3 and TRBJ2-3, with D uncertain. Germline CDR1 is ENHRY and CDR2 is SYGVKD. CDR3 length: 14 residues. Deletions cut 4 bases from V and 0 bases from J, with 8 bases between. The CDR3 sequence: CAISVGRSTDTQYF. The CDR3 bases are TGTGCCATCAGTGTGGGCCGCAGCACAGATACGCAGTATTTT.

The V call is TRBV28, the J call TRBJ2-1; D remains ambiguous. The CDR3 runs to 11 residues. V lost 11 bases and J lost 7, with 12 bases in between. CDR1 and CDR2 (germline): MDHEN, SYDVKM. The CDR3 reads CASRATNEQFF. The CDR3 DNA is TGTGCCTCTAGAGCCACGAATGAGCAGTTCTTC.

The chain is built from TRBV23-1 and TRBJ2-7; D may be TRBD2 (5 bases). TRBV23-1 is an open reading frame whose function is uncertain. CDR3 length: 18 residues. Trimming took off 0 bases at V and 1 base at J, with 19 bases between the two ends. This chain's CDR3 is CASSQSNPDSDPSYEQYF. The CDR3 DNA sequence: TGCGCCAGCAGTCAATCGAACCCGGACTCAGATCCGTCCTACGAGCAGTACTTC.

The V call is TRBV4-1, the J call TRBJ2-7, with 9 bases identical to TRBD1. J was trimmed by 2 bases and V by 4 bases; bases with no gene match: 12. CDR3 length equals 17 residues. Germline CDR1 and CDR2: MGHRA and YSYEKL. Here the CDR3 reads CASSPWTGAGPAYEQYF. DNA for the CDR3: TGCGCCAGCAGCCCATGGACAGGGGCAGGGCCGGCCTACGAGCAGTACTTC.

The chain is built from TRBV5-4 and TRBJ2-4; 9 bases are a match to TRBD1. Looked up from germline, CDR1 is SGHNT and CDR2 is YYREEE (reference sequence). This CDR3 region has 17 residues. The junction had 15 bases not matched to a gene; V was cut back by 4 bases and J by 7 bases. CDR3 protein: CASSPMTLRDRANIQYF. CDR3 nucleotides: TGTGCCAGCAGCCCGATGACCCTCCGGGACAGGGCCAACATTCAGTACTTC.

The chain employs TRBV6-5 and TRBJ2-7; D is undetermined. The V end was cut by 2 bases, the J end by 2 bases, with 7 bases between. Germline-derived CDR1 and CDR2 are MNHEY and SVGAGI. The CDR3 runs to 13 residues. The CDR3 nucleotides read TGTGCCAGCAGTTACGGTGGGCCCTACGAGCAGTACTTC. This gives the protein CASSYGGPYEQYF.

The chain joins TRBV2 to TRBJ2-3; TRBD2 aligns across 9 bases. The CDR3 extends over 15 amino acids. The germline V gene has CDR1 SNHLY and CDR2 FYNNEI. The junction had 3 bases not matched to a gene; V was cut back by 4 bases and J by 1 base. The CDR3 loop is CASSGTSARTDTQYF. The CDR3 DNA sequence: TGTGCCAGCAGTGGGACTAGCGCCCGCACAGATACGCAGTATTTT.

This clone was seen just once. The chain employs TRBV9 and TRBJ2-3, with 11 bases lining up with TRBD2. CDR3 length: 16 residues. The ends lost 0 bases at V and 4 bases at J; junction bases unmatched: 4. Germline CDR1 and CDR2: SGDLS and YYNGEE. The CDR3 region has the DNA TGTGCCAGCAGCGTAGATGGGACTAGCGGTGCAGATACGCAGTATTTT. Its protein is CASSVDGTSGADTQYF.

V is TRBV4-1 and J is TRBJ2-5, with 7 bases that match TRBD2. The CDR3 runs to 15 residues. CDR1 MGHRA and CDR2 YSYEKL come from the germline V gene. V lost 0 bases to trimming and J lost 5 bases; unmatched junction nucleotides: 6. The CDR3 sequence is CASSQDRGVGETQYF. The DNA for the CDR3 is TGCGCCAGCAGCCAAGATCGGGGGGTTGGTGAGACCCAGTACTTC.

The V and J genes are TRBV7-8 and TRBJ2-1; 8 bases are shared with TRBD1. The CDR3 contains 15 residues. CDR1 SGHVS and CDR2 FQNEAQ come from the germline V gene. Unmatched junction bases numbered 4, after V lost 5 bases and J lost 1 base. CDR3 in DNA: TGTGCCAGCAGCCTCGGACAGGGATCCTACAATGAGCAGTTCTTC. Amino acids: CASSLGQGSYNEQFF.

The chain couples TRBV5-1 to TRBJ1-4, with TRBD1 identical over 8 bases. With V trimmed by 4 bases and J by 2 bases, 13 bases remained unmatched. The germline CDR1 and CDR2 sequences are SGHRS and YFSETQ. The CDR3 loop spans 18 amino acids. CDR3 amino acids: CASSRDDRGGSTNEKLFF. CDR3 in DNA: TGCGCCAGCAGCCGTGATGACAGGGGAGGGTCGACTAATGAAAAACTGTTTTTT.

The chain recombines TRBV9 with TRBJ1-5; 12 bases are a match to TRBD1. The CDR3 extends over 15 amino acids. The V gene end was trimmed by 3 bases and the J gene end by 6 bases; junction bases not matched to a gene: 4. Germline lookup yields CDR1 SGDLS and CDR2 YYNGEE. CDR3 region: CASSAGQGASQPQHF. CDR3 nucleotides: TGTGCCAGCAGCGCGGGACAGGGGGCGTCTCAGCCCCAGCATTTT. Combining the CDR3 with reference TRBV9 and TRBJ1-5 gives the whole variable domain DSGVTQTPKHLITATGQRVTLRCSPRSGDLSVYWYQQSLDQGLQFLIQYYNGEERAKGNILERFSAQQFPDLHSELNLSSLELGDSALYFCASSAGQGASQPQHFGDGTRLSIL.

V gene TRBV7-9 combines with J gene TRBJ2-7; 14 bases fit TRBD2. Per the germline V gene, CDR1 is SEHNR and CDR2 is FQNEAQ (reference sequence). The CDR3 totals 14 residues. V lost 6 bases to trimming and J lost 5 bases; unmatched junction nucleotides: 3. This chain's CDR3 is CASRGLAGDHEQYF. Here the CDR3 DNA reads TGTGCCAGCAGGGGACTAGCGGGAGACCACGAGCAGTACTTC.

The CDR3 sequence: CASSLSRQPNTYEQYF. The DNA for the CDR3 is TGTGCCAGCAGCTTATCGAGACAGCCCAACACCTACGAGCAGTACTTC. The chain combines TRBV7-9 with TRBJ2-7, with D perhaps TRBD1 (5 bases). The CDR3 spans 16 residues. CDR1 is SEHNR and CDR2 is FQNEAQ in the germline V gene (reference sequence). V was pared by 2 bases and J by 2 bases, with 16 bases between. The whole variable domain, remainder taken from reference TRBV7-9 and TRBJ2-7, is DTGVSQNPRHKITKRGQNVTFRCDPISEHNRLYWYRQTLGQGPEFLTYFQNEAQLEKSRLLSDRFSAERPKGSFSTLEIQRTEQGDSAMYLCASSLSRQPNTYEQYFGPGTRLTVT.

The rearrangement joins TRBV18 to TRBJ2-7, with TRBD1 identical over 9 bases. The V gene end was trimmed by 3 bases and the J gene end by 3 bases; junction bases not matched to a gene: 9. The CDR3 has 16 amino acids. The V gene's germline CDR1 is KGHSH and CDR2 LQKENI. CDR3 in amino acids: CASSPRTGAAFYEQYF. In DNA form, the CDR3 reads TGTGCCAGCTCACCCCGGACAGGGGCGGCTTTCTACGAGCAGTACTTC.

This chain links TRBV14 with TRBJ1-1; 9 bases align to TRBD1. CDR3 length: 15 amino acids. Germline CDR1 SGHDN, CDR2 FVKESK. The trim removed 3 bases at V and 0 bases at J, leaving 2 bases unmatched. The CDR3 coding sequence is TGTGCCAGCAGCCAGGGACAGGGTATGAACACTGAAGCTTTCTTT. Translated: CASSQGQGMNTEAFF.

This CDR3 reads CASSFQGTALYGYTF. The CDR3 DNA sequence: TGTGCCAGCAGTTTTCAGGGGACGGCCCTCTATGGCTACACCTTC. This chain connects TRBV27 to TRBJ1-2, with a tentative D call TRBD1 (6 bases). Trimming shortened V by 3 bases and J by 4 bases, and 15 bases separated the two germline ends. CDR1 is MNHEY, CDR2 SMNVEV, per germline (reference sequence). This CDR3 region has 15 residues.

This chain uses TRBV2 with TRBJ2-7, with D uncertain. CDR3 size: 16 residues. V lost 1 base to trimming and J lost 0 bases, with 13 bases between them. Germline-derived CDR1 and CDR2 are SNHLY and FYNNEI. In DNA form, the CDR3 reads TGTGCCAGCAGTGAAGTGCTCCATGAGAGCTCCTACGAGCAGTACTTC. Protein sequence: CASSEVLHESSYEQYF.

The chain has TRBV28 and TRBJ2-7, with TRBD1 as a possible D gene (6 bases). The CDR3 has 13 amino acids. CDR1 is MDHEN, CDR2 SYDVKM, per germline. V was trimmed by 5 bases and J by 6 bases, leaving 14 bases between them. The CDR3 nucleotides are TGTGCCAGCAGTACAGGGTTTGTGGGCGAGCAGTACTTC. It yields the protein CASSTGFVGEQYF.

V is TRBV5-1 and J is TRBJ2-7; 12 bases are a match to TRBD2. The CDR3 is 16 residues long. V trimming: 3 bases; J trimming: 6 bases; junction bases outside the gene matches: 10. Germline CDR1 SGHRS, CDR2 YFSETQ. CDR3 in amino acids: CASSSGILAGGSEQYF. CDR3 DNA: TGCGCCAGCAGCTCCGGAATCCTAGCGGGAGGGTCCGAGCAGTACTTC. Filled out from reference TRBV5-1 and TRBJ2-7, the complete variable domain reads KAGVTQTPRYLIKTRGQQVTLSCSPISGHRSVSWYQQTPGQGLQFLFEYFSETQRNKGNFPGRFSGRQFSNSRSEMNVSTLELGDSALYLCASSSGILAGGSEQYFGPGTRLTVT.